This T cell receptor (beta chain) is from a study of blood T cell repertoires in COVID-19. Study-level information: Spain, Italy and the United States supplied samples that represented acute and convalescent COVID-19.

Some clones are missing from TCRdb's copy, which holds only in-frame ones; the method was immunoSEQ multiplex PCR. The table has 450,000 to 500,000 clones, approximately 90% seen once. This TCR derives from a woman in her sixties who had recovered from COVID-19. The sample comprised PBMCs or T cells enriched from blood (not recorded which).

The CDR3 protein is CASSLQGEEHTGELFF. The CDR3, as DNA: TGTGCCAGCAGCTTACAGGGGGAAGAGCACACCGGGGAGCTGTTTTTT. V usage is TRBV7-6 and J usage is TRBJ2-2; 7 bases align to TRBD1. This CDR3 has 16 amino acids. Germline V gene sequence: CDR1 SGHVS, CDR2 FNYEAQ. Trimming took 2 bases from V and 3 from J; bases not matched to a gene: 6.